The sequence of this T cell receptor (beta chain) was determined in a study of cytomegalovirus exposure and HLA in healthy donors. Study context: Most donors, 81% of 350 to 450 genotyped, fell in the Caucasian-associated ancestry cluster. Study-wide points: Many donors shared some public TCRs, even though most TCR sequences were rare.

Each of the donors was a healthy bone marrow donor. The V and J ends lost 5 bases and 0 bases respectively, with 8 bases between them. This CDR3 spans 13 amino acids. Germline V gene sequence: CDR1 LNHDA, CDR2 SQIVND (reference sequence). Of note for this clone: Its matching antigen is unknown.

PCR was performed using 60 Vbeta and 13 Jbeta primers. How the authors handled the data: The count from a later analysis was tens of millions of unique TCR beta chains, some 10 million of them shared. Generated by immunoSEQ multiplex PCR, the TCRdb table keeps only in-frame clones and is missing some. V and J calls and clone size are those listed in that table; D and trimming were worked out from the DNA. The sample includes roughly 150,000 clones, about three quarters of them seen just once. V gene TRBV19 combines with J gene TRBJ2-7; D not resolved. Sequencing was carried out using PBMCs. The clonotype was recovered from a male donor in good health and CMV-seronegative. In DNA, the CDR3 is TGTGCCAGTAGTTATGGCCGCTCCTACGAGCAGTACTTC. Translating gives CASSYGRSYEQYF.